A single sample is the source of the 11 T cell receptor beta chains below, sequenced in a study of Graves' ophthalmopathy and Graves' hyperthyroidism. As the template, RNA transcripts were used to amplify TCR beta CDR3 regions. HTBI-primed RT-PCR formed the first round, and a multiplex PCR formed the second. TCRdb called the multiplex PCR reads again in MiXCR, with one record for every CDR3 protein. Here the sample spans about 480,000 distinct CDR3 sequences, under 15% being singletons. The sequencing input was blood. These receptors all stem from a woman aged 25 to 39 with Graves' ophthalmopathy.

The rearrangement links TRBV5-1 to TRBJ2-2; TRBD2 aligns across 7 bases. The V gene's germline CDR1 is SGHRS and CDR2 YFSETQ. After removal of 2 bases from V and 2 bases from J, the junction contained 3 bases not matched to a gene. CDR3 size: 15 residues. The CDR3 DNA reads as TGCGCCAGCAGCTTTGGCGGGAGTAACACCGGGGAGCTGTTTTTT. Protein sequence: CASSFGGSNTGELFF.

This clonotype was detected many times. CDR3 region: CAIRQPGTGGYEQYF. The CDR3 DNA reads TGTGCCATCAGACAGCCCGGGACAGGGGGCTACGAGCAGTACTTC. The V and J genes are TRBV10-3 and TRBJ2-7; 11 nucleotides align to TRBD1. With 6 bases clipped from V and 3 bases from J, the junction kept 7 bases outside the gene matches. This CDR3 has 15 residues. CDR1 and CDR2 (germline): ENHRY, SYGVKD.

As DNA, the CDR3 is TGTGCCAGCGGCCCACAGGGATGGACTTATGGCTACACCTTC. It specifies CASGPQGWTYGYTF. The rearrangement joins TRBV14 to TRBJ1-2; D possibly corresponds to TRBD1 (6 bases). From germline, CDR1 is SGHDN and CDR2 FVKESK. The CDR3 is made up of 14 amino acids. Trimming shortened V by 8 bases and J by 5 bases, and 18 bases separated the two germline ends.

This clonotype was seen repeatedly, ten times or more. The V call is TRBV6-5, the J call TRBJ2-7, with a possible D match to TRBD2 (5 bases). The CDR3 extends over 14 amino acids. The ends were cut back, 8 bases at V and 2 bases at J, with 16 bases in the middle. The V gene's germline CDR1 is MNHEY and CDR2 SVGAGI. The CDR3 DNA follows: TGTGCCAGCCGGGATGGTGGCCCCACCTACGAGCAGTACTTC. Residues: CASRDGGPTYEQYF.

There are a few counts of this clonotype. The chain joins TRBV10-2 to TRBJ2-7; D unresolved. CDR1 is WSHSY, CDR2 SAAADI, per germline. The V and J ends lost 2 bases and 3 bases respectively, with 11 bases between them. This CDR3 has 14 amino acids. The CDR3 reads CASSERTPHYEQYF. In nucleotides, the CDR3 is TGCGCCAGCAGTGAGAGGACCCCACACTACGAGCAGTACTTC.

This clonotype was seen at least ten times. The chain has TRBV20-1 and TRBJ2-5; the D gene is possibly TRBD1 (5 bases). This CDR3 contains 12 residues. The V end was cut by 4 bases, the J end by 6 bases, with 12 bases between. Germline assignment: CDR1 DFQATT and CDR2 SNEGSKA (reference sequence). The CDR3 nucleotides read TGCAGTGCTACACAGGAATTGAAGACCCAGTACTTC. As protein: CSATQELKTQYF.

Many counts were recorded for this clonotype. This rearrangement joins TRBV28 to TRBJ2-5; D gene uncertain. The CDR3 totals 15 residues. V was pared by 3 bases and J by 1 base, with 12 bases between. CDR1 is MDHEN and CDR2 is SYDVKM in the germline V gene. The CDR3 DNA follows: TGTGCCAGCAGTTTGATGCTACACCGCCAAGAGACCCAGTACTTC. The encoded protein is CASSLMLHRQETQYF.

The sample holds a few counts of this clonotype. The chain recombines TRBV7-9 with TRBJ2-7; possibly TRBD1 for D (5 bases). CDR1 and CDR2 (germline): SEHNR, FQNEAQ (reference sequence). CDR3 size: 15 residues. Trimming removed 0 bases at V and 9 bases at J, with 18 bases between. The CDR3 coding sequence is TGTGCCAGCAGCTTAGCTCCCCTGGACACGGGCAGGCAGTACTTC. This encodes CASSLAPLDTGRQYF. Full variable domain (outside the CDR3, taken from reference TRBV7-9 and TRBJ2-7): DTGVSQNPRHKITKRGQNVTFRCDPISEHNRLYWYRQTLGQGPEFLTYFQNEAQLEKSRLLSDRFSAERPKGSFSTLEIQRTEQGDSAMYLCASSLAPLDTGRQYFGPGTRLTVT.

The V gene is TRBV19, the J gene TRBJ2-1; 8 positions agree with TRBD2. The CDR3 is 13 residues long. Germline V gives CDR1 LNHDA, CDR2 SQIVND (reference sequence). V lost 5 bases, J lost 8 bases, and 5 bases stayed unmatched. Written as DNA, the CDR3 is TGTGCCAGTAGTCGTCGGGAGGGCGATGAGCAGTTCTTC. Translation: CASSRREGDEQFF.

There are many counts of this clonotype. The J gene is TRBJ2-7, the V gene TRBV20-1; 7 bases map to TRBD2. Germline trimming cut 6 bases from V and 1 base from J; bases unmatched to any gene: 9. Germline V gives CDR1 DFQATT, CDR2 SNEGSKA (reference sequence). The CDR3 is 14 residues long. CDR3 region: CSANWEGPSYEQYF. CDR3 nucleotide sequence: TGCAGTGCGAATTGGGAGGGCCCGTCCTACGAGCAGTACTTC.

This clonotype has at least ten counts. J is TRBJ1-5 and V is TRBV20-1, with D unresolved. Germline-derived CDR1 and CDR2 are DFQATT and SNEGSKA (reference sequence). This CDR3 comprises 15 residues. The V end lost 2 bases, the J end lost 3 bases, and 14 bases lay between the germline ends. CDR3 sequence (DNA): TGCAGTGCTAGACCGGCGGGCCGTAACAATCAGCCCCAGCATTTT. The encoded protein is CSARPAGRNNQPQHF.